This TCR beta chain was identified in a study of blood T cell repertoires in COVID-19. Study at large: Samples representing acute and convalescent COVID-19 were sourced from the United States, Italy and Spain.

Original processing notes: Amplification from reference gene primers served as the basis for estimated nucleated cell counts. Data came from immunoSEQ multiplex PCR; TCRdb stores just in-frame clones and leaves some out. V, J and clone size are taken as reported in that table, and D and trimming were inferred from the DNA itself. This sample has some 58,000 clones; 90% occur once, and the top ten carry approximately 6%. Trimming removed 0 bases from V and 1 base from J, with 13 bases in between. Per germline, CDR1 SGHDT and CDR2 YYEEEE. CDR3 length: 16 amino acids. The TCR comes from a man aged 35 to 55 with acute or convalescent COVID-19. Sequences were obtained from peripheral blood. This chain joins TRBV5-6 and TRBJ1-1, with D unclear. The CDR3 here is CASSLAAGRANTEAFF. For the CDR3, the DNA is TGTGCCAGCAGCTTGGCTGCGGGGAGGGCGAACACTGAAGCTTTCTTT.